These 24 T cell receptor beta chains were sequenced from one sample in a study of regulatory T cells in long-lasting Graves disease (dated by TCRdb to the early 2020s). Reading the label with the study, this specimen's time point is: newly diagnosed GD, antithyroid drugs for less than 3 months. For both TCR sequencing and RNA sequencing, RNA was extracted from PBMCs using TRIzol. Libraries came from multiplex PCR. The run used an Illumina HiSeq 4000. iRepertoire HTBI primers and Arm-PCR amplification of CDR3 regions were used to construct TCR beta libraries. TCRdb trimmed the raw reads at Q25, called clones with MiXCR and kept productive beta chains. Here each entry gathers all rows of one CDR3 protein and keeps the most common genes and DNA. Recorded for this sample are about 450,000 distinct CDR3 sequences; less than 20% of them occurred a single time. The ten biggest clones cover about 10% of the sample.

These data were likewise used in another study, on T cells in Graves' hyperthyroidism and ophthalmopathy.

The specimen was peripheral blood mononuclear cells (PBMCs), collected at new diagnosis, from a patient treated with antithyroid drugs. The source of these receptors is a woman in her thirties with Graves disease. Donor details come from another sample of the same person, matched by shared clones.

The table lists this clonotype with many counts. The genes are TRBV28 and TRBJ2-1, with D perhaps TRBD2 (6 bases). This CDR3 has 14 amino acids. The germline V gene has CDR1 MDHEN and CDR2 SYDVKM. V was trimmed by 3 bases and J by 5 bases, leaving 11 bases between them. This CDR3 is CASSFGTLDNEQFF. The CDR3 DNA reads TGTGCCAGCAGTTTCGGGACTCTAGACAATGAGCAGTTCTTC.

This clonotype was observed many times. The chain uses TRBV27 and TRBJ1-1; D might be TRBD1 (5 bases). This CDR3 has 16 residues. V dropped 5 bases and J dropped 0 bases, with 16 bases sitting between them. Germline values: CDR1 MNHEY, CDR2 SMNVEV (reference sequence). CDR3 in amino acids: CASSPQIQVLNTEAFF. As DNA, the CDR3 is TGTGCCAGCAGTCCACAAATACAGGTCTTGAACACTGAAGCTTTCTTT.

The chain has TRBV5-5 and TRBJ2-1; 11 bases line up with TRBD2. The germline V gene has CDR1 SGHKS and CDR2 YYEKEE (reference sequence). The CDR3 spans 15 residues. With V trimmed by 2 bases and J by 10 bases, 8 bases remained unmatched. The CDR3 DNA reads as TGTGCCAGCAGCTTAGGGACTAGCGGCGGAAGGGAGCAGTTCTTC. This gives the protein CASSLGTSGGREQFF. The full variable domain, in which reference TRBV5-5 and TRBJ2-1 provide the parts outside the CDR3, is DAGVTQSPTHLIKTRGQQVTLRCSPISGHKSVSWYQQVLGQGPQFIFQYYEKEERGRGNFPDRFSARQFPNYSSELNVNALLLGDSALYLCASSLGTSGGREQFFGPGTRLTVL.

In its sample, this clonotype was seen many times. V usage is TRBV12-3 or TRBV12-4 and J usage is TRBJ2-3, with D possibly being TRBD1 (6 bases). The germline V and J ends were trimmed by 6 bases and 4 bases, with 14 bases remaining between them. CDR3 length: 14 residues. This chain's CDR3 is CASSHDRLPDTQYF. CDR3 bases: TGTGCCAGCAGCCATGACAGGTTGCCAGATACGCAGTATTTT.

This clonotype appeared a few times. The chain recombines TRBV6-1 with TRBJ2-5, with TRBD2 matching over 12 bases. The ends lost 5 bases at V and 5 bases at J; junction bases unmatched: 9. The CDR3 spans 16 residues. Germline CDR1 MNHNS, CDR2 SASEGT. The DNA of the CDR3 is TGTGCCAGCAGTACGGGGTTGACTAGCGGGAGCGAGACCCAGTACTTC. Protein product: CASSTGLTSGSETQYF.

This chain joins TRBV7-9 and TRBJ2-3; 8 nucleotides align to TRBD2. This CDR3 region has 16 residues. Germline-derived CDR1 and CDR2 are SEHNR and FQNEAQ (reference sequence). The ends lost 5 bases at V and 3 bases at J; junction bases unmatched: 10. CDR3 sequence: CASSPPPPSGTDTQYF. As DNA, the CDR3 is TGTGCCAGCAGCCCCCCTCCCCCTAGCGGGACAGATACGCAGTATTTT.

This clonotype was seen a handful of times. The chain recombines TRBV12-3 or TRBV12-4 with TRBJ2-3; 10 bases map to TRBD1. J lost 0 bases, V lost 6 bases, and 15 bases had no gene match. The CDR3 is 19 residues long. DNA for the CDR3: TGTGCCAGCAGCATAAACTGGGGGGGACAGGGGCTCAGCACAGATACGCAGTATTTT. Its translation: CASSINWGGQGLSTDTQYF.

The genes are TRBV20-1 and TRBJ1-1, with D tentatively TRBD1 (6 bases). The V gene lost 5 bases and the J gene lost 7 bases, with 20 bases spanning the gap. The CDR3 consists of 14 residues. CDR1 is DFQATT and CDR2 is SNEGSKA in the germline V gene (reference sequence). CDR3 DNA sequence: TGCAGTGCTCGACAGGCCGGGACAACAATTGAAGCTTTCTTT. Protein sequence: CSARQAGTTIEAFF.

This clonotype was seen at least ten times. The rearrangement links TRBV28 to TRBJ1-2; tentatively, D is TRBD1 (5 bases). The CDR3 is made up of 12 amino acids. The V gene lost 6 bases and the J gene lost 8 bases, with 13 bases spanning the gap. Germline CDR1 and CDR2: MDHEN and SYDVKM. The chain's CDR3 is CASRKPQGGYTF. CDR3 sequence (DNA): TGTGCCAGCAGAAAGCCTCAGGGAGGCTACACCTTC.

V usage is TRBV24-1 and J usage is TRBJ2-2; D is perhaps TRBD1 (6 bases). V gave up 1 base and J gave up 0 bases, with 17 bases separating them. CDR3 length: 19 amino acids. Germline CDR1 KGHDR, CDR2 SFDVKD. CDR3 DNA sequence: TGTGCCACCAGTGATTTCTTACAGGGCAATACCCCGAACACCGGGGAGCTGTTTTTT. Translated: CATSDFLQGNTPNTGELFF.

The chain joins TRBV6-1 to TRBJ2-3; a possible D gene is TRBD2 (8 bases). The J call may be incorrect, as the DNA end agrees better with TRBJ2-5. This CDR3 has 15 amino acids. CDR1 and CDR2 (germline): MNHNS, SASEGT. The CDR3 protein is CASTLSGIRGETQYF. The CDR3 DNA reads as TGTGCCAGCACCCTTAGCGGGATCAGGGGGGAGACCCAGTACTTC.

The gene calls are TRBV4-2 and TRBJ2-7; tentative D call: TRBD2 (5 bases). This CDR3 has 15 residues. V dropped 3 bases and J dropped 3 bases, with 15 bases sitting between them. Germline V gene lookup returns CDR1 LGHNA and CDR2 YNFKEQ. The CDR3 loop reads CASSQGEERSYEQYF. The CDR3 bases are TGTGCCAGCAGCCAGGGTGAAGAGCGGAGCTACGAGCAGTACTTC.

The V call is TRBV7-8, the J call TRBJ1-4, with D uncertain. Trimming removed 5 bases from V and 13 bases from J, with 14 bases in between. This CDR3 is 12 amino acids long. In germline, CDR1 is SGHVS, CDR2 FQNEAQ. CDR3 region: CASSLRTGVLFF. CDR3 bases: TGTGCCAGCAGCCTGCGGACCGGGGTACTGTTTTTT.

This clonotype was seen a few times. CDR3 bases: TGTGCCAGCAGCCGAGGTGACTACAATGAGCAGTTCTTC. Amino acids: CASSRGDYNEQFF. J is TRBJ2-1 and V is TRBV7-3, with unresolved D. Germline CDR1 reads SGHTA; CDR2 reads FQGTGA. The V end lost 5 bases, the J end lost 3 bases, and 8 bases lay between the germline ends. The CDR3 is made up of 13 amino acids.

This clonotype was counted ten times or more. The chain's CDR3 is CAIRGDRGRTDTQYF. DNA for the CDR3: TGTGCCATCCGGGGAGACAGGGGGAGGACAGATACGCAGTATTTT. This chain links TRBV7-9 with TRBJ2-3, with 9 bases aligning to TRBD1. The CDR3 extends over 15 amino acids. V shed 10 bases and J 3 bases; nucleotides not matched to a gene: 11. Germline V lookup: CDR1 SEHNR, CDR2 FQNEAQ (reference sequence).

This clonotype showed up just once. The chain employs TRBV29-1 and TRBJ2-7; 8 bases agree with TRBD1. Germline CDR1 and CDR2: SQVTM and ANQGSEA. There are 15 residues in the CDR3. The junction had 7 bases not matched to a gene; V was cut back by 1 base and J by 2 bases. DNA of the CDR3: TGCAGCGTTGAAGGGGGAGACAGGGGTACCTACGAGCAGTACTTC. It translates to CSVEGGDRGTYEQYF.

V is TRBV30 and J is TRBJ2-2; 7 bases match TRBD2. The CDR3 runs to 14 residues. The V segment lost 1 base and the J segment 4 bases; nucleotides outside the gene matches: 3. Looked up from germline, CDR1 is GTSNPN and CDR2 is SVGIG (reference sequence). CDR3 residues: CAWSALATTGELFF. CDR3 coding DNA: TGTGCCTGGAGTGCACTAGCGACCACCGGGGAGCTGTTTTTT.

Concerning this clonotype itself: Since a much larger clone is just one base distant, this may be a read error. The CDR3 reads CANSLRTSGYNNEQFF. The CDR3 DNA follows: TGTGCCAACAGCTTACGGACTAGCGGGTACAACAATGAGCAGTTCTTC. The rearrangement joins TRBV7-8 to TRBJ2-1, with 11 bases matching TRBD2. The CDR3 is 16 amino acids. Germline V gene sequence: CDR1 SGHVS, CDR2 FQNEAQ. The entire variable domain, with the rest obtained from reference TRBV7-8 and TRBJ2-1, is as follows: GAGVSQSPRYKVAKRGQDVALRCDPISGHVSLFWYQQALGQGPEFLTYFQNEAQLDKSGLPSDRFFAERPEGSVSTLKIQRTQQEDSAVYLCANSLRTSGYNNEQFFGPGTRLTVL.

Details on this clonotype: With only one base between it and a far larger clone, this is likely a read error. The V gene is TRBV28, the J gene TRBJ2-5; D possibly matches TRBD1 or TRBD2 (5 bases each). Germline assignment: CDR1 MDHEN and CDR2 SYDVKM. Trimming pared 5 bases from V and 4 bases from J, leaving 17 bases between. The CDR3 has 15 residues. DNA of the CDR3: TGTGCCAGCAGTGATGGGACGGCCCCCCGAGAGACCCAGTACTTC. Amino acid sequence: CASSDGTAPRETQYF.

There are many counts of this clonotype. V is TRBV3-1 and J is TRBJ2-4; D is unclear. The CDR3 has 15 residues. V was cut by 4 bases and J by 8 bases, with 18 bases left in between. From germline, CDR1 is LGHDT and CDR2 YNNKEL (reference sequence). In DNA, the CDR3 is TGTGCCAGCAGCCCCTATGGGAACAGTGAAGACATTCAGTACTTC. It encodes CASSPYGNSEDIQYF.

In regard to this clonotype: An end of the junction does not agree with germline; a read error may underlie this. The chain uses TRBV12-3 or TRBV12-4 and TRBJ1-5, with 7 nucleotides matching TRBD1. The length of the CDR3 is 14 residues. In DNA form, the CDR3 reads TGTGCCGGCAGTCCCCGACAGGGATGGCAGCCCCAGCATTTT. It specifies CAGSPRQGWQPQHF.

This clonotype was picked up many times. V is TRBV11-2 and J is TRBJ2-1; TRBD2 agrees at 8 bases. V gave up 3 bases and J gave up 6 bases; unmatched junction bases: 7. Germline V gene data show CDR1 as SGHAT and CDR2 as FQNNGV. This CDR3 spans 15 amino acids. CDR3 in amino acids: CASSFPGLEVNEQFF. CDR3 in DNA: TGTGCCAGCAGCTTCCCGGGACTAGAAGTCAATGAGCAGTTCTTC.

The chain employs TRBV28 and TRBJ1-2, with 7 bases fitting TRBD1. CDR1 is MDHEN and CDR2 is SYDVKM in the germline V gene. This CDR3 has 13 residues. Trimming removed 6 bases from V and 7 bases from J; junction bases left unmatched: 8. CDR3 nucleotide sequence: TGTGCCAGCAGAGGGCCAGGGGGGTCTGGCTACACCTTC. It encodes CASRGPGGSGYTF.

In its sample, this clonotype was seen many times. The V gene is TRBV7-2, the J gene TRBJ2-3; 8 nucleotides agree with TRBD2. The CDR3 totals 17 residues. The V segment lost 5 bases and the J segment 5 bases; nucleotides outside the gene matches: 15. Germline V CDR1 and CDR2: SGHTA, FQGNSA. The CDR3 DNA sequence: TGTGCCAGCAGCCCCTTTAGCGGGATTACGAGGGTAGATACGCAGTATTTT. Translating it yields CASSPFSGITRVDTQYF.